Listed below are T cell receptor beta chains from one sample, sequenced in a study of shared T cell receptors in the human thymus. Measured with immunoSEQ multiplex PCR; TCRdb has only the in-frame clones, and not every one. Of 700,000 or so clones in the sample, 75% to 90% were seen once. This sample also appeared in a second study, on human thymus T cells.

The sequencing sample was made of thymocytes. These receptors originate from a girl in the first two years of life with a congenital heart defect. Each CDR3 is given with its conserved first and last residue. The D gene is left open where the match is weak. A row's size may be missing; if present it is once, few, many or a size class.

d_gene: NA
abundance: NA
j_gene: TRBJ1-2
v_gene: TRBV6-1
CDR3nt: TGTGCCACCACCCCGACTCCAAACTATGGCTACACCTTC
CDR3aa: CATTPTPNYGYTF

d_gene: TRBD1
abundance: NA
j_gene: TRBJ1-2
v_gene: TRBV7-9
CDR3nt: TGTGCCAGCAGCTTAGAGGGGGCTGCCTATGGCTACACCTTC
CDR3aa: CASSLEGAAYGYTF

d_gene: NA
abundance: NA
j_gene: TRBJ1-3
v_gene: TRBV4-1
CDR3nt: TGCGCCAGCAGCCAAGGAGTCACAGGTGGCTCTGGAAACACCATATATTTT
CDR3aa: CASSQGVTGGSGNTIYF

d_gene: NA
abundance: NA
j_gene: TRBJ1-2
v_gene: TRBV28
CDR3nt: TGTGCCAGCAGTTTATGTATCCCACCCTACAGGGTGCAAGGCTACACCTTC
CDR3aa: CASSLCIPPYRVQGYTF

d_gene: NA
abundance: NA
j_gene: TRBJ1-1
v_gene: TRBV29-1
CDR3nt: TGCAGCGGTGACGAACGGGGGGGGAACACTGAAGCTTTCTTT
CDR3aa: CSGDERGGNTEAFF

d_gene: TRBD1
abundance: NA
j_gene: TRBJ2-1
v_gene: TRBV4-1
CDR3nt: TGCGCCAGCAGCCAAGGCCCCGGGACAGGGGACAATGAGCAGTTCTTC
CDR3aa: CASSQGPGTGDNEQFF

d_gene: NA
abundance: once
j_gene: TRBJ1-1
v_gene: TRBV5-5
CDR3nt: TGTGCCAGCAGCTTGAGTCCGGGGAGGACTGAAGCTTTCTTT
CDR3aa: CASSLSPGRTEAFF

d_gene: TRBD2
abundance: NA
j_gene: TRBJ2-5
v_gene: TRBV15
CDR3nt: TGTGCCACCAGCAGCCTTAGCGGGGGGTACCAAGAGACCCAGTACTTC
CDR3aa: CATSSLSGGYQETQYF

d_gene: NA
abundance: NA
j_gene: TRBJ1-6
v_gene: TRBV19
CDR3nt: TGTGCCAGTAGTATAGATCGGGGTTCACCCCTCCACTTT
CDR3aa: CASSIDRGSPLHF

d_gene: NA
abundance: NA
j_gene: TRBJ1-1
v_gene: TRBV25-1
CDR3nt: TGTGCCAGCGGGTGGGGAAGCGGGAACACTGAAGCTTTCTTT
CDR3aa: CASGWGSGNTEAFF

d_gene: NA
abundance: NA
j_gene: TRBJ2-5
v_gene: TRBV19
CDR3nt: TGTGCCACCGACCCCGGAGGGGGCGAAAGGGACCAAGAGACCCAGTACTTC
CDR3aa: CATDPGGGERDQETQYF

d_gene: NA
abundance: NA
j_gene: TRBJ1-1
v_gene: TRBV4-1
CDR3nt: TGCGCCAGCAGCCAAAGGGGGTGGGGAAACACTGAAGCTTTCTTT
CDR3aa: CASSQRGWGNTEAFF

d_gene: TRBD1
abundance: NA
j_gene: TRBJ2-6
v_gene: TRBV10-3
CDR3nt: TGTGCCATCAGTGAAAGGGACAGGCTTCGCTCTGGGGCCAACGTCCTGACTTTC
CDR3aa: CAISERDRLRSGANVLTF

d_gene: TRBD1
abundance: NA
j_gene: TRBJ2-1
v_gene: TRBV2
CDR3nt: TGTGCCAGCAGGGAAAGGGACAGCCTCTTC
CDR3aa: CASRERDSLF

d_gene: TRBD1
abundance: NA
j_gene: TRBJ2-5
v_gene: TRBV12-5
CDR3nt: TGTGCTAGTGGTTTGGACGGTAGGGACAGGGATGTGACCCAAGAGACCCAGTACTTC
CDR3aa: CASGLDGRDRDVTQETQYF

d_gene: NA
abundance: NA
j_gene: TRBJ2-6
v_gene: TRBV7-2
CDR3nt: TGTGCCAGCAGCACTAAACGACAGAGCTCTGGGGCCAACGTCCTGACTTTC
CDR3aa: CASSTKRQSSGANVLTF

d_gene: NA
abundance: NA
j_gene: TRBJ2-7
v_gene: TRBV7-8
CDR3nt: TGTGCCAGCAGACGCTGCCTTTTGGGCCCCTCCTACGAGCAGTACTTC
CDR3aa: CASRRCLLGPSYEQYF

d_gene: TRBD1
abundance: NA
j_gene: TRBJ2-5
v_gene: TRBV7-6
CDR3nt: TGTGCCAGCAGCTTAGGCGCCAGGGGGCCCGAGACCCAGTACTTC
CDR3aa: CASSLGARGPETQYF

d_gene: TRBD1
abundance: NA
j_gene: TRBJ1-1
v_gene: TRBV7-2
CDR3nt: TGTGCCAGCAGCTTAGGGACCGGGACAGGAAACACTGAAGCTTTCTTT
CDR3aa: CASSLGTGTGNTEAFF

d_gene: TRBD2
abundance: once
j_gene: TRBJ2-3
v_gene: TRBV7-8
CDR3nt: TGTGCCAGCAGCCCTAGCGGTCGGCTAGCGTCGGATACGCAGTATTTT
CDR3aa: CASSPSGRLASDTQYF

d_gene: NA
abundance: NA
j_gene: TRBJ2-3
v_gene: TRBV11-2
CDR3nt: TGTGCCAGCAGCTTAAGAGGCACAGATACGCAGTATTTT
CDR3aa: CASSLRGTDTQYF

d_gene: NA
abundance: NA
j_gene: TRBJ1-2
v_gene: TRBV7-2
CDR3nt: TGTGCCAGCAGCTTATCCCAGGGTCCGTTCGGCTACACCTTC
CDR3aa: CASSLSQGPFGYTF

d_gene: TRBD1
abundance: NA
j_gene: TRBJ2-3
v_gene: TRBV28
CDR3nt: TGTGCCAGCAGTAAACCGGGACAGGGGCGAGACACAGATACGCAGTATTTT
CDR3aa: CASSKPGQGRDTDTQYF

d_gene: NA
abundance: NA
j_gene: TRBJ2-7
v_gene: TRBV6-5
CDR3nt: TGTGCCAGCAGTTACCCAGGGACTTGGGAGCAGTACTTC
CDR3aa: CASSYPGTWEQYF

d_gene: NA
abundance: NA
j_gene: TRBJ1-2
v_gene: TRBV6-5
CDR3nt: TGTGCCAGCAGTTACCGATGGCAGGGCTATGGCTACACCTTC
CDR3aa: CASSYRWQGYGYTF

d_gene: TRBD1
abundance: few
j_gene: TRBJ1-5
v_gene: TRBV30
CDR3nt: TGTGCCTGGAGTTCTCCTACCTCACAGGGGGTCGTGGGTCCACGGTGGAATCAGCCCCAGCATTTT
CDR3aa: CAWSSPTSQGVVGPRWNQPQHF

d_gene: NA
abundance: NA
j_gene: TRBJ2-7
v_gene: TRBV11-2
CDR3nt: TGTGCCAGCAGCTTAGAACCGGCGGGGTACGAGCAGTACTTC
CDR3aa: CASSLEPAGYEQYF

d_gene: TRBD1
abundance: NA
j_gene: TRBJ1-2
v_gene: TRBV5-1
CDR3nt: TGCGCCAGCAGCTTGCCGACAGGGGAAAACTATGGCTACACCTTC
CDR3aa: CASSLPTGENYGYTF

d_gene: TRBD1
abundance: NA
j_gene: TRBJ1-4
v_gene: TRBV20-1
CDR3nt: TGCAGTGCTCAGGGGGATGAAAAACTGTTTTTT
CDR3aa: CSAQGDEKLFF

d_gene: NA
abundance: once
j_gene: TRBJ1-3
v_gene: TRBV5-8
CDR3nt: TGTGCCAGCAGCTTGGCCCTCTCTGTTACGGAGGGAAACACCATATATTTT
CDR3aa: CASSLALSVTEGNTIYF